This T cell receptor (beta chain) emerged from a study of cytomegalovirus exposure and HLA in healthy donors. Study at large: Sequencing of about 179 million T cells in an earlier analysis found 95 million to 120 million unique TCR beta sequences. Study-level findings and limits: Most CMV-associated TCR beta chains were later found to appear HLA-restricted. In a later analysis, at a false discovery rate of 0.05, 15,000 to 20,000 TCR beta sequences were associated with HLA alleles. About 150 TCR beta chains were listed as cytomegalovirus-associated.

PCR was performed using 60 Vbeta and 13 Jbeta primers. Sequenced by immunoSEQ multiplex PCR; TCRdb stores in-frame clones only, minus some. The table records some 180,000 clones, roughly 80% of them present only once. Worth noting for this clone: What it binds is unknown.

CDR3 length: 16 amino acids. Trimming at V came to 6 bases and at J to 0 bases, leaving 11 bases not matched to a gene. The germline CDR1 and CDR2 sequences are SQVTM and ANQGSEA. The receptor was derived from a woman younger than 35 in good health and CMV-seronegative. The V call is TRBV29-1, the J call TRBJ2-1; 7 positions match TRBD2. Sample: PBMCs. The DNA for the CDR3 is TGCAGCGTCGATTATCAAGCGGGAACCTCCTACAATGAGCAGTTCTTC. Its protein product is CSVDYQAGTSYNEQFF.